This T cell receptor beta chain was identified in a study of PD-L1 blockade in urothelial cancer. Sequencing used immunoSEQ multiplex PCR; TCRdb keeps in-frame clones, though not all of them. This table holds about 70,000 clones, roughly 90% found once. CDR3 length: 15 residues. CDR1 and CDR2 from the germline V gene are SGDLS and YYNGEE. Germline trimming cut 3 bases from V and 0 bases from J; bases unmatched to any gene: 4. Stated time point: pretreatment peripheral blood. This chain joins TRBV9 and TRBJ1-1, with 8 bases matching TRBD1. This clonotype originated in a man in his 70s with urothelial cancer. The sample was PBMCs, taken around atezolizumab (anti-PD-L1) treatment. CDR3 region: CASSDSDRVNTEAFF. The CDR3 coding sequence is TGTGCCAGCAGCGATTCGGACAGGGTGAACACTGAAGCTTTCTTT.